The clone carrying this T cell receptor (beta chain) was counted ten times or more. Antigen specificity is unknown. Time point here: patch test 2, 6 weeks after DPC sensitization. Treatment: therapeutic diphenylcyclopropenone sensitization with weekly scalp DPC. The drawing of blood occurred before each patch test was applied. This sample is part of a study of human T cells and chemical hapten exposure. Broader study findings: Compared to controls, expanded TCRs made significantly more large clusters of similar CDR3s. High-frequency TCRs, those above 1 in 1000, stayed the same after DPC sensitization.

CDR1 and CDR2 from the germline V gene are SGHDT and YYEEEE. V was trimmed by 5 bases and J by 2 bases, leaving 16 bases between them. The CDR3 is 15 residues long. Library construction involved attaching unique molecular identifiers to individual cDNA molecules, which allowed quantitative, reproducible TCR counting. MiXCR, run by TCRdb on the RACE reads, gives a single entry per CDR3 protein. The sample includes approximately 87,000 distinct CDR3 sequences, more than 9.5% of them seen just once. V and J are TRBV5-6 and TRBJ1-2; tentative D call: TRBD1 (6 bases). This TCR came from a woman between 35 and 50 years old with alopecia areata. Some clones in this sample may be carry-over from other donors' samples. Specimen: whole blood, collected in connection with sensitization to the hapten diphenylcyclopropenone (DPC). CDR3 sequence (DNA): TGTGCCAGCAGTTTCACAGGGCTGGGAAACTATGGCTACACCTTC. Protein sequence: CASSFTGLGNYGYTF.